These T cell receptor beta chains were read from a single sample in a study of blood T cell repertoires in COVID-19. Profiling relied on immunoSEQ multiplex PCR, and the TCRdb table lists in-frame clones only, not all of them. The sample records more than 200,000 clones, about 86% being singletons. The sequenced sample was peripheral blood. The receptor source for this set is a man at least 80 years old with acute or convalescent COVID-19. The CDR3 runs from the conserved cysteine through the conserved F or W. The D gene is left open where the match is weak. Rows give clone size only sometimes, using once, few, many, or a class for an expanded clone.

TRBV6-5,TRBJ2-7,.,.,CASTADRISYEQYF,TGTGCCAGCACCGCCGACAGGATCTCCTACGAGCAGTACTTC
TRBV6-5,TRBJ1-2,.,.,CASRRTGLGYGYTF,TGTGCCAGCAGGAGAACAGGGCTTGGCTATGGCTACACCTTC
TRBV10-3,TRBJ1-5,.,.,CAISEAARRQPQHF,TGTGCCATCAGTGAGGCCGCGAGGAGACAGCCCCAGCATTTT
TRBV19,TRBJ1-5,TRBD1,.,CASSTGQGFQPQHF,TGTGCCAGTAGTACGGGACAGGGTTTTCAGCCCCAGCATTTT
TRBV7-2,TRBJ2-1,TRBD2,.,CASSITSGGVGYNEQFF,TGTGCCAGCAGCATCACTAGCGGGGGGGTAGGATACAATGAGCAGTTCTTC
TRBV4-3,TRBJ2-3,TRBD2,.,CASSQALAGGIDTQYF,TGCGCCAGCAGCCAAGCGCTAGCGGGGGGGATAGATACGCAGTATTTT
TRBV11-3,TRBJ2-7,TRBD1,.,CASSSGQGSYEQYF,TGTGCCAGCAGCTCAGGACAGGGCTCCTACGAGCAGTACTTC
TRBV10-3,TRBJ2-5,TRBD2,.,CAISGLAELGTQYF,TGTGCCATCAGTGGACTAGCGGAGTTGGGGACCCAGTACTTC
TRBV27,TRBJ1-5,TRBD1,.,CASSSIDRGNNQPQHF,TGTGCCAGCAGTTCAATCGACAGGGGAAACAATCAGCCCCAGCATTTT
TRBV2,TRBJ1-4,.,.,CASSDRRLGKLFF,TGTGCCAGCAGTGACCGGAGGTTAGGAAAACTGTTTTTT
TRBV2,TRBJ1-6,TRBD1,.,CASSGQGALNNSPLHF,TGTGCCAGCAGTGGGCAGGGGGCGCTCAATAATTCACCCCTCCACTTT
TRBV11-3,TRBJ2-1,.,once,CATWGRSYNEQFF,TGTGCTACGTGGGGGCGAAGCTACAATGAGCAGTTCTTC
TRBV23-1,TRBJ1-1,.,once,CASRGLGHQNTEAFF,TGCGCCAGCAGGGGCCTGGGGCACCAGAACACTGAAGCTTTCTTT
TRBV7-9,TRBJ1-5,.,.,CASSLVDTGYRDQPQHF,TGTGCCAGCAGCTTAGTGGATACAGGGTATCGCGATCAGCCCCAGCATTTT
TRBV7-8,TRBJ2-7,.,.,CASSAPGSVRPAEQYF,TGTGCCAGCAGCGCCCCCGGCTCAGTGAGGCCGGCCGAACAGTACTTC
TRBV7-8,TRBJ2-2,TRBD1,.,CASSLGQGDTGELFF,TGTGCCAGCAGCTTAGGGCAGGGGGACACCGGGGAGCTGTTTTTT
TRBV19,TRBJ1-4,.,.,CASNPGNEKLFF,TGTGCCAGTAACCCGGGGAATGAAAAACTGTTTTTT
TRBV28,TRBJ1-2,TRBD1,.,CASSLTGVPNYGYTF,TGTGCCAGCAGTCTTACAGGGGTTCCGAACTATGGCTACACCTTC
TRBV19,TRBJ2-3,TRBD1,.,CASSTSRPGQGTDTQYF,TGTGCCAGTAGTACTAGCCGCCCGGGACAGGGAACAGATACGCAGTATTTT
TRBV14,TRBJ1-2,TRBD1,.,CASSQDTLGQVSYGYTF,TGTGCCAGCAGCCAAGATACCCTGGGACAGGTATCTTATGGCTACACCTTC
TRBV25-1,TRBJ2-2,TRBD1,.,CASSDPRQGDAGELFF,TGTGCCAGCAGTGACCCCCGACAGGGTGACGCCGGGGAGCTGTTTTTT
TRBV18,TRBJ2-5,.,.,CASSPQSGRETQYF,TGTGCCAGCTCACCGCAGTCGGGTCGGGAGACCCAGTACTTC
TRBV7-3,TRBJ2-5,.,.,CASSLTKGPPGETQYF,TGTGCCAGCAGCTTAACGAAGGGGCCCCCCGGGGAGACCCAGTACTTC
TRBV6-6,TRBJ2-1,.,once,CASSSSVGSSYNEQFF,TGTGCCAGCAGCTCTTCCGTCGGGAGCTCCTACAATGAGCAGTTCTTC
TRBV11-2,TRBJ2-3,TRBD1,.,CASSTPDRGDTDTQYF,TGTGCCAGCAGCACCCCTGACAGGGGTGACACAGATACGCAGTATTTT
TRBV9,TRBJ2-5,.,.,CASSVGSLRETQYF,TGTGCCAGCAGCGTAGGAAGTCTACGAGAGACCCAGTACTTC
TRBV6-6,TRBJ2-7,.,.,CASRPTGSPYEQYF,TGTGCCAGCAGGCCGACAGGTAGCCCCTACGAGCAGTACTTC
TRBV4-3,TRBJ1-2,TRBD1,.,CASSQAGQGDGYTF,TGCGCCAGCAGCCAAGCGGGACAGGGGGATGGCTACACCTTC
TRBV7-2,TRBJ1-2,TRBD1,.,CASSSGQPRYGYTF,TGTGCCAGCAGCTCGGGACAGCCTCGCTATGGCTACACCTTC
TRBV3-1/TRBV3-2,TRBJ1-1,.,.,CASSQRDKNTEAFF,TGTGCCAGCAGCCAACGGGACAAGAACACTGAAGCTTTCTTT
TRBV5-5,TRBJ2-2,TRBD2,.,CASSLGLAGRNTGELFF,TGTGCCAGCAGCTTGGGACTAGCGGGAAGGAACACCGGGGAGCTGTTTTTT
TRBV27,TRBJ2-7,.,.,CASSSRPGAPNEQYF,TGTGCCAGCAGTTCCCGTCCAGGGGCCCCTAACGAGCAGTACTTC
TRBV7-2,TRBJ1-2,TRBD1,.,CASSTARTGYGYTF,TGTGCCAGCAGCACTGCCAGGACAGGCTATGGCTACACCTTC
TRBV4-3,TRBJ1-2,.,.,CASSRDLRSGYGYTF,TGCGCCAGCAGCCGGGACTTGAGGTCGGGTTATGGCTACACCTTC
TRBV14,TRBJ1-2,.,.,CASSQDFDGLGGYTF,TGTGCCAGCAGCCAAGATTTTGACGGCCTCGGGGGCTACACCTTC
TRBV19,TRBJ2-7,.,.,CASSLLQGYEQYF,TGTGCCAGTAGCCTACTCCAGGGTTACGAGCAGTACTTC
TRBV30,TRBJ1-5,TRBD1,once,CAWSPTGIVLNQPQHF,TGTGCCTGGAGTCCGACAGGGATTGTACTCAATCAGCCCCAGCATTTT
TRBV27,TRBJ1-4,.,.,CASSPPPGEKLFF,TGTGCCAGCAGTCCGCCTCCGGGGGAAAAACTGTTTTTT
TRBV14,TRBJ2-7,.,.,CASSQARRGTYEQYF,TGTGCCAGCAGCCAAGCCCGGCGGGGAACCTACGAGCAGTACTTC
TRBV4-3,TRBJ1-2,.,.,CASSLLTGEGYGYTF,TGCGCCAGCAGCCTTTTAACGGGGGAAGGGTATGGCTACACCTTC
TRBV29-1,TRBJ2-7,.,.,CSVEDVYEQYF,TGCAGCGTTGAAGACGTCTACGAGCAGTACTTC
TRBV6-1,TRBJ2-7,.,.,CASSDGYEQYF,TGTGCCAGCAGTGACGGCTACGAGCAGTACTTC
TRBV7-9,TRBJ1-5,TRBD1,.,CASSLTYRGSDQPQHF,TGTGCCAGCAGTCTGACGTACAGGGGGTCAGATCAGCCCCAGCATTTT
TRBV29-1,TRBJ1-2,.,.,CSVRGNYGYTF,TGCAGCGTTAGGGGGAACTATGGCTACACCTTC
TRBV2,TRBJ2-7,.,.,CASREPGSGQYF,TGTGCCAGCAGAGAACCCGGCTCGGGGCAGTACTTC
TRBV18,TRBJ1-5,.,.,CASSPIQGNQPQHF,TGTGCCAGCTCACCAATACAGGGCAATCAGCCCCAGCATTTT
TRBV19,TRBJ1-6,TRBD1,.,CASSIAGTGSSPLHF,TGTGCCAGTAGTATAGCCGGGACAGGGAGTTCACCCCTCCACTTT
TRBV7-2,TRBJ2-7,TRBD2,.,CASSLGSGRASGRYEQYF,TGTGCCAGCAGCTTAGGGTCCGGGAGGGCCTCTGGGCGGTACGAGCAGTACTTC
TRBV6-5,TRBJ1-5,.,.,CASSLHRATGNQPQHF,TGTGCCAGCAGTTTACACAGGGCTACTGGCAATCAGCCCCAGCATTTT
TRBV27,TRBJ2-6,.,.,CASSLGGTGANVLTF,TGTGCCAGCAGTTTAGGCGGGACCGGGGCCAACGTCCTGACTTTC
TRBV24-1,TRBJ2-7,TRBD2,once,CATVGLAGVEQYF,TGTGCCACCGTCGGACTAGCGGGAGTCGAGCAGTACTTC
TRBV28,TRBJ1-5,.,.,CASNQWGGSNQPQHF,TGTGCCAGCAACCAGTGGGGGGGGAGCAATCAGCCCCAGCATTTT
TRBV25-1,TRBJ2-5,.,.,CASSSPGWETQYF,TGTGCCAGCAGTTCACCAGGGTGGGAGACCCAGTACTTC
TRBV5-1,TRBJ2-1,TRBD2,.,CASSLAGLAGIYNEQFF,TGCGCCAGCAGCTTGGCCGGACTAGCGGGGATCTACAATGAGCAGTTCTTC
TRBV20-1,TRBJ2-1,.,.,CSAVQNEQFF,TGCAGTGCGGTTCAGAATGAGCAGTTCTTC